This T cell receptor beta chain is from a study of blood T cell repertoires in COVID-19. Overall study context: COVID-19 samples, acute and convalescent, were from the United States, Italy and Spain. Sources were T cells, B-cell-depleted T cells, or PBMCs; the material itself was cDNA or gDNA.

This table comes from immunoSEQ multiplex PCR, and its TCRdb copy is limited to in-frame clones, with some not included. The repertoire consists of 150,000 to 200,000 clones, with roughly 74% occurring once and the leading ten covering around 14%. This clone was seen a single time. The CDR3 spans 15 residues. With 4 bases removed from V and 2 bases from J, the gap between germline ends came to 15 bases. Germline CDR1 and CDR2: LNHDA and SQIVND (reference sequence). This chain connects TRBV19 to TRBJ2-7, with D possibly matching TRBD1 (8 bases). This clonotype was obtained from a woman at least 80 years old with acute or convalescent COVID-19. Material for sequencing was peripheral blood. CDR3 sequence (DNA): TGTGCCAGTAGTACGAACAGGGGGGGGGCCTACGAGCAGTACTTC. It codes for CASSTNRGGAYEQYF.